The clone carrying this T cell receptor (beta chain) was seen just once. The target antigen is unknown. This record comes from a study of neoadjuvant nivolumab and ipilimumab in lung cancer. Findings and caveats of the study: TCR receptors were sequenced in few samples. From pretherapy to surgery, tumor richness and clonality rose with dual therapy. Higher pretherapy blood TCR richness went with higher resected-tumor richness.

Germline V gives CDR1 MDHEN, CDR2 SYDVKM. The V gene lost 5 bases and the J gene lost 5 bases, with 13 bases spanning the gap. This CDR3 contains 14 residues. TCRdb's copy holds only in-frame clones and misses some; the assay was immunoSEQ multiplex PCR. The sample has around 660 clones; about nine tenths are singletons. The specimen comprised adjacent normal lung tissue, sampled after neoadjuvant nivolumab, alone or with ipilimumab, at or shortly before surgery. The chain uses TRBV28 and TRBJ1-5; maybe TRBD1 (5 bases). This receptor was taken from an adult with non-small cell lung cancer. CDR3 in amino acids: CASSPGIDYQPQHF. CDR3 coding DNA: TGTGCCAGCAGTCCAGGGATCGACTATCAGCCCCAGCATTTT.